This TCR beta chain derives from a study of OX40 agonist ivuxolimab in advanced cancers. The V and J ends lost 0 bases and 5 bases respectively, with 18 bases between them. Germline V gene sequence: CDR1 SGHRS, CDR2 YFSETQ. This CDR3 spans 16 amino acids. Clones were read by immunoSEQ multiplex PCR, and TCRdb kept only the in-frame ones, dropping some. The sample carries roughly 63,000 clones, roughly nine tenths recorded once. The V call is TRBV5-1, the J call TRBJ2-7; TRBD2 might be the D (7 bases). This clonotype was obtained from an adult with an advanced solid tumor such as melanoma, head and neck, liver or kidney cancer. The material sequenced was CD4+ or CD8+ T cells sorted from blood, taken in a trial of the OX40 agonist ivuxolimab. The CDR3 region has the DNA TGCGCCAGCAGCTTGGTAGGCGGCAGGGGAGGGGACGAGCAGTACTTC. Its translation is CASSLVGGRGGDEQYF.